The source of this T cell receptor (beta chain) is a study of shared clonotypes between healthy human individuals. Assay: immunoSEQ multiplex PCR; the TCRdb copy retains only in-frame clones and omits some. Of about 700,000 clones listed, about 91% are singletons. Terminally differentiated effector memory CD45RA+ cells were excluded from the naive CD8 cells, which were CD45RO-negative and positively selected for CCR7. The donor cohort consisted entirely of Caucasian adults residing in Nashville, Tennessee. The specimen was naive CD8+ T cells sorted from blood. This sequence was found in a man in his thirties or forties in good health.

The CDR3 coding sequence is TGTGCCACCAGCAGTGAGCGCAACACCTACAATGAGCAGTTCTTC. Encoded protein: CATSSERNTYNEQFF. The chain carries TRBV15 and TRBJ2-1; D is unclear. Germline CDR1 LNHNV, CDR2 YYDKDF (reference sequence). The CDR3 loop spans 15 amino acids. Between the trimmed V and J ends, which lost 3 bases and 2 bases, there was a span of 11 bases.